These 10 T cell receptor beta chains were sequenced from one sample in a study of T cell responses to AZD1222 COVID-19 vaccine. Sequencing was performed with immunoSEQ multiplex PCR; in TCRdb, only in-frame clones are kept and a portion is missing. The data show roughly 97,000 clones, 86% seen once. The sequencing here drew on peripheral blood, taken 28 days after the second dose of the MenACWY control vaccine. All receptors come from an adult who received the MenACWY meningococcal vaccine as a control.

CDR3 sequence: CASSQSSATDQPQHF. The CDR3 DNA sequence: TGCGCCAGCAGCCAATCGTCTGCCACCGATCAGCCCCAGCATTTT. J is TRBJ1-5 and V is TRBV4-1; no clear D. V was trimmed by 2 bases and J by 5 bases, leaving 13 bases between them. The CDR3 sequence is 15 residues long. Per the germline V gene, CDR1 is MGHRA and CDR2 is YSYEKL.

This chain uses TRBV7-2 with TRBJ1-3; 9 positions match TRBD1. The CDR3 is made up of 15 amino acids. The V gene end was trimmed by 7 bases and the J gene end by 4 bases; junction bases not matched to a gene: 8. Germline loops: CDR1 SGHTA, CDR2 FQGNSA. In DNA, the CDR3 is TGTGCCAGCACCCTCGGGACAGGGAAAGGAAACACCATATATTTT. This sequence encodes CASTLGTGKGNTIYF. Filled out from reference TRBV7-2 and TRBJ1-3, the complete variable domain reads GAGVSQSPSNKVTEKGKDVELRCDPISGHTALYWYRQSLGQGLEFLIYFQGNSAPDKSGLPSDRFSAERTGGSVSTLTIQRTQQEDSAVYLCASTLGTGKGNTIYFGEGSWLTVV.

CDR3 loop: CASSQEGVSSTDTQYF. The CDR3 DNA sequence: TGCGCCAGCAGCCAGGAGGGCGTGTCTAGCACAGATACGCAGTATTTT. The chain has TRBV4-3 and TRBJ2-3, with a weak D call TRBD2 (6 bases). Germline CDR1 is LGHNA and CDR2 is YSLEER. V was clipped by 3 bases and J by 0 bases, with 13 bases between them. This CDR3 comprises 16 residues.

To note about this clone: One junction end disagrees with the germline gene, perhaps due to a read error. The J gene is TRBJ1-2, the V gene TRBV10-2, with 7 bases identical to TRBD1. The CDR3 contains 15 residues. Germline CDR1 WSHSY, CDR2 SAAADI. The CDR3 region is CANSDHNRGNYGYTF. The CDR3 DNA is TGCGCCAACAGTGATCACAACAGGGGAAACTATGGCTACACCTTC.

V usage is TRBV3-1 (or the pseudogene TRBV3-2) and J usage is TRBJ1-6, with unresolved D. The CDR3 has 12 amino acids. The V gene's germline CDR1 is LGHDT and CDR2 YNNKEL (reference sequence). Between the trimmed V and J ends, which lost 6 bases and 7 bases, there was a span of 7 bases. The DNA of the CDR3 is TGTGCCAGCAGGCACGGGAATTCACCCCTCCACTTT. Amino acids: CASRHGNSPLHF.

This sequence joins TRBV2 and TRBJ2-5, with D possibly being TRBD1 (5 bases). Trimming removed 0 bases at V and 4 bases at J, with 12 bases between. The CDR3 length is 15 residues. Germline CDR1 and CDR2: SNHLY and FYNNEI. CDR3 sequence (DNA): TGTGCCAGCAGTGAAGCAAATCAGGGTCTAGAGACCCAGTACTTC. Translated, it gives CASSEANQGLETQYF.

This chain joins TRBV28 and TRBJ1-4; 7 bases map to TRBD1. With V trimmed by 5 bases and J by 8 bases, 8 bases remained unmatched. From germline, CDR1 is MDHEN and CDR2 SYDVKM. The length of the CDR3 is 14 residues. CDR3 amino acids: CASSIQGWKEKLFF. The CDR3 DNA follows: TGTGCCAGCAGTATACAGGGGTGGAAAGAAAAACTGTTTTTT.

V is TRBV2 and J is TRBJ1-2, with D possibly TRBD1 on 6 matching bases. The CDR3 has 13 residues. The ends were cut back, 3 bases at V and 8 bases at J, with 13 bases in the middle. Germline values: CDR1 SNHLY, CDR2 FYNNEI. CDR3 sequence: CASSEVRDIGYTF. Here the CDR3 DNA reads TGTGCCAGCAGTGAGGTCCGGGACATCGGCTACACCTTC.

The chain links TRBV7-9 to TRBJ1-1, with TRBD1 as a possible D gene (5 bases). The germline V and J ends were trimmed by 4 bases and 4 bases, with 13 bases remaining between them. This CDR3 is 14 amino acids long. CDR1 and CDR2 (germline): SEHNR, FQNEAQ (reference sequence). The CDR3 spells CASSSPGYVTEAFF. CDR3 coding DNA: TGTGCCAGCAGCTCCCCAGGGTACGTCACTGAAGCTTTCTTT.

The rearrangement joins TRBV20-1 to TRBJ1-5; 7 bases align to TRBD1. This CDR3 has 16 residues. V shed 3 bases, J shed 6 bases, and the junction held 14 bases outside the gene matches. The germline CDR1 and CDR2 sequences are DFQATT and SNEGSKA (reference sequence). The CDR3 DNA follows: TGCAGTGCTAGTCCCACCGGGACAGCCGTAGGTCAGCCCCAGCATTTT. It yields the protein CSASPTGTAVGQPQHF.